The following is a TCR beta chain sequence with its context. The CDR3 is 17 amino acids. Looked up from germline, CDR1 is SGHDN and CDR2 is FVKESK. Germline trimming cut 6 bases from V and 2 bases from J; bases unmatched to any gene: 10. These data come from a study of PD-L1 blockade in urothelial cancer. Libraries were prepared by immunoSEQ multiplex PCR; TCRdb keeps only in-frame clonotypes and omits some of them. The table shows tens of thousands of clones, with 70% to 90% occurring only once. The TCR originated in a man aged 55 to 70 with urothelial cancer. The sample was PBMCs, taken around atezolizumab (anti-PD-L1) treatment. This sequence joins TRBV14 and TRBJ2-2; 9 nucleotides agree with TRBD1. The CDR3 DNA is TGTGCCAGCAGACCTTATACAGGGGGCCCAAACACCGGGGAGCTGTTTTTT. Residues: CASRPYTGGPNTGELFF. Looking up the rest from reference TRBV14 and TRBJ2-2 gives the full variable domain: EAGVTQFPSHSVIEKGQTVTLRCDPISGHDNLYWYRRVMGKEIKFLLHFVKESKQDESGMPNNRFLAERTGGTYSTLKVQPAELEDSGVYFCASRPYTGGPNTGELFFGEGSRLTVL.